The sequence of this TCR beta chain was determined in a study of blood T cell repertoires in COVID-19 (TCRdb year 2020). For context, the study as a whole: Samples covering the acute and convalescent phases of COVID-19 were provided by collaborators in the United States, Italy and Spain. The material from the prospective study consisted of cDNA or gDNA derived from T cells, B-cell-depleted T cells, or PBMCs. Deeply sampled blood TCRbeta repertoires from subjects exposed to, actively infected with, or recovered from COVID-19 were included in the dataset. A freely available public database, intended as a resource for researchers studying the immune response to SARS-CoV-2, is where the repertoires were released. The samples were drawn from two sources: the first 160 participants of the ongoing ImmuneRACE study, and 1,000 to 1,500 subjects contributed by 6 global collaborators. Sample metadata almost always included a de-identified subject ID, COVID-19 status, age in years and sex. HLA class I and class II types, where available, came from metadata supplied by the sample provider rather than from assay-based typing. The investigation overall reported the following: Clinical and demographic metadata were provided uncurated, with the amount varying by source and participant.

For this clone: Its specific antigen is unknown. Base qualities are missing; no much larger clone stands one base away.

Trimming costs V 0 bases and J 5 bases, and their ends lie 10 bases apart. Reading the germline V gene (reference sequence) gives CDR1 SGHNT and CDR2 YYREEE. Counted from cysteine to phenylalanine, this CDR3 has 14 amino acids. Just the 42-base CDR3 DNA is kept, in frame starting at base 1. TCRbeta CDR3 regions were amplified from genomic DNA using the immunoSEQ Assay, a bias-controlled multiplex PCR. On the study's bioinformatics: The number of nucleated cells in each sample was estimated by amplification of reference gene primers within the assay. To quantify the absolute abundance of each unique TCRbeta CDR3 rearrangement, sequence reads were collapsed and filtered. For each sample, productive Simpson clonality was calculated as the square root of Simpson's diversity index over productive rearrangements. TCRdb re-hosts the immuneACCESS table, in-frame sequences only. Its copies lack some clones; in the studies checked, an unresolved V gene accounts for under half of them, and the cause for the rest is not known. For V, J and clone size, that table is used; D and trimming come from the DNA. The sample has under 200,000 clones on record, 85% to 90% of them singletons. The ten largest clones capture roughly 7% of the sample.

Each collaborating institution followed its own protocols to collect whole blood in K2EDTA tubes. For TCRbeta analysis, collaborators shipped samples as frozen whole blood, isolated PBMCs, or DNA extracted from either of those sample types. This TCR was recovered from a man aged 50-59 years with active or convalescent COVID-19. The chain is made from TRBV5-4 and TRBJ2-3, with a tentative D gene TRBD1 over 5 matching bases. The sequencing sample was made of peripheral blood. The CDR3 protein: CASSLGKGLDTQYF. The bases are TGTGCCAGCAGCTTGGGGAAGGGGCTAGATACGCAGTATTTT.